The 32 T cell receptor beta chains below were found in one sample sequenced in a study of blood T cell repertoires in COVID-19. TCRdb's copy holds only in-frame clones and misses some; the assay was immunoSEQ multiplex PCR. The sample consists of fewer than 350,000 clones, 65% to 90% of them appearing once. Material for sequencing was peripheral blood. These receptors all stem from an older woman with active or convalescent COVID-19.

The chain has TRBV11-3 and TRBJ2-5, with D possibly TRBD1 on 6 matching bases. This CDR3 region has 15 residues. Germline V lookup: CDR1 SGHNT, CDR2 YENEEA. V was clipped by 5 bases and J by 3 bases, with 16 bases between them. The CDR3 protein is CASSLRSGAKETQYF. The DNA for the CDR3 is TGTGCCAGCAGCCTAAGGTCAGGGGCTAAAGAGACCCAGTACTTC. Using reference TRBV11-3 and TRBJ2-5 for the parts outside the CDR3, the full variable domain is EAGVVQSPRYKIIEKKQPVAFWCNPISGHNTLYWYLQNLGQGPELLIRYENEEAVDDSQLPKDRFSAERLKGVDSTLKIQPAELGDSAVYLCASSLRSGAKETQYFGPGTRLLVL.

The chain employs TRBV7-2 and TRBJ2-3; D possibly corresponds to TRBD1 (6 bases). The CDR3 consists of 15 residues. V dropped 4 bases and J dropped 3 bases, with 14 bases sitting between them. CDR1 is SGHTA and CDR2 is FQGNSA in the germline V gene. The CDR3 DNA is TGTGCCAGCAGCTCAGTCAGGACAGTAACAGATACGCAGTATTTT. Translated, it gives CASSSVRTVTDTQYF.

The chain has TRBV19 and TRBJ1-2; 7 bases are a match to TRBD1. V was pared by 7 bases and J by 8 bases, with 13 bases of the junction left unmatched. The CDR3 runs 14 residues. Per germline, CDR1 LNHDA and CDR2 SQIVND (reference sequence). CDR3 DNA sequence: TGTGCCAGTACCAATCAGCAGGGGGTGGGAGGCTACACCTTC. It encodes CASTNQQGVGGYTF. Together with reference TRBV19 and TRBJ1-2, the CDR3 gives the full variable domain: DGGITQSPKYLFRKEGQNVTLSCEQNLNHDAMYWYRQDPGQGLRLIYYSQIVNDFQKGDIAEGYSVSREKKESFPLTVTSAQKNPTAFYLCASTNQQGVGGYTFGSGTRLTVV.

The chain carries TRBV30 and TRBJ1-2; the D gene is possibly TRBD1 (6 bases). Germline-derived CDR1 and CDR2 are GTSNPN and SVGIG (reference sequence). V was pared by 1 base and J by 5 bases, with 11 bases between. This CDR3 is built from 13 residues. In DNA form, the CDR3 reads TGTGCCTGGAGTGCTGGGGGCGGGTATGGCTACACCTTC. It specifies CAWSAGGGYGYTF.

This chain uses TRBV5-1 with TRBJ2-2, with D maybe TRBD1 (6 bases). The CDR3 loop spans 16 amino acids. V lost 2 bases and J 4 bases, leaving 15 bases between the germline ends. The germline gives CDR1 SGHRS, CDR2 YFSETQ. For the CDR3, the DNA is TGCGCCAGCAGCTTCCCCGGGACACTAGGCACCGGGGAGCTGTTTTTT. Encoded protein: CASSFPGTLGTGELFF.

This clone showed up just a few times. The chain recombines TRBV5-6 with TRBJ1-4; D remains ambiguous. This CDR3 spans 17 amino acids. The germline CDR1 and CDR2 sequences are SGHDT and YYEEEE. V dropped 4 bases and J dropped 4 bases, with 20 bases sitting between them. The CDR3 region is CASSRRTDYQVNEKLFF. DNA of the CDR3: TGTGCCAGCAGCCGACGGACGGACTACCAAGTTAATGAAAAACTGTTTTTT.

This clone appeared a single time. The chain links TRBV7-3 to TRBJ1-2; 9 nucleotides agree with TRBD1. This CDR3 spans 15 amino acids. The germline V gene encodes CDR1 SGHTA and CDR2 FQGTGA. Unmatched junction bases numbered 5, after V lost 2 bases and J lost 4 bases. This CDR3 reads CASSLGQGSGYGYTF. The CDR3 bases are TGTGCCAGCAGCTTAGGACAGGGGTCGGGCTATGGCTACACCTTC. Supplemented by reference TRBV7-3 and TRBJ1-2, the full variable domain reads GAGVSQTPSNKVTEKGKYVELRCDPISGHTALYWYRQSLGQGPEFLIYFQGTGAADDSGLPNDRFFAVRPEGSVSTLKIQRTERGDSAVYLCASSLGQGSGYGYTFGSGTRLTVV.

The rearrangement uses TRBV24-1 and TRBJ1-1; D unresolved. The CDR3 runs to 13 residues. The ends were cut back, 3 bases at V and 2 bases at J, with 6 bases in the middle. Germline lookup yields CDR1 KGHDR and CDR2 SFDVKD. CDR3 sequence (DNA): TGTGCCACCAGTGATCGTAGTAACACTGAAGCTTTCTTT. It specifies CATSDRSNTEAFF.

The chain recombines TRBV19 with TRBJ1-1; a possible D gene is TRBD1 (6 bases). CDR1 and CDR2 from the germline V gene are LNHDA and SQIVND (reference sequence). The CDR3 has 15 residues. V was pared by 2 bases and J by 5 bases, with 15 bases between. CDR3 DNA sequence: TGTGCCAGTAGTATAAAACTCGGACAGATGACTGAAGCTTTCTTT. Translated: CASSIKLGQMTEAFF.

The CDR3 spells CATSGQGMTEAFF. In nucleotides, the CDR3 is TGCGCCACTTCGGGACAGGGGATGACTGAAGCTTTCTTT. This chain links TRBV10-1 with TRBJ1-1, with TRBD1 identical over 10 bases. This CDR3 contains 13 residues. Per germline, CDR1 WNHNN and CDR2 SYGVQD (reference sequence). V dropped 10 bases and J dropped 5; count of bases not matched to a gene: 7.

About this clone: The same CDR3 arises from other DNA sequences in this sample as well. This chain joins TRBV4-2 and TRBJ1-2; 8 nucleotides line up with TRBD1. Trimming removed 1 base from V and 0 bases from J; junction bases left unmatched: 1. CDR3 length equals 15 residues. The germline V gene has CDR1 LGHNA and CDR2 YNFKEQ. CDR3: CASSQGGQANYGYTF. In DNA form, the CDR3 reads TGTGCCAGCAGCCAAGGGGGACAGGCTAACTATGGCTACACCTTC.

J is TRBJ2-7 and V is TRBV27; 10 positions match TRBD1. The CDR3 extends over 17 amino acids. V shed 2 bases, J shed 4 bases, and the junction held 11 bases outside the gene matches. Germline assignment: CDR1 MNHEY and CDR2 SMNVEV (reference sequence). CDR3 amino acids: CASSLNTSRDRGYEQYF. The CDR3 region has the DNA TGTGCCAGCAGTTTAAATACTAGCCGGGACAGGGGTTACGAGCAGTACTTC.

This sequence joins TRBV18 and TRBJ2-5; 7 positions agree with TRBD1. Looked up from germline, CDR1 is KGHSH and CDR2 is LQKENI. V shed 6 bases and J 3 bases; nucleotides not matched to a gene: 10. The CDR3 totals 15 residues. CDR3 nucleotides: TGTGCCAGCTCGCCCGGGACAGCCGTCGAAGAGACCCAGTACTTC. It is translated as CASSPGTAVEETQYF.

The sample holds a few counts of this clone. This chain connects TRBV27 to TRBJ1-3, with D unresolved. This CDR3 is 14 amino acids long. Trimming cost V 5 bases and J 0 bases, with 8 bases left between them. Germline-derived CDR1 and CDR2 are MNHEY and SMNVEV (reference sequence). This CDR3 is CASSPHNSGNTIYF. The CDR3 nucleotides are TGTGCCAGCAGTCCTCACAACTCTGGAAACACCATATATTTT.

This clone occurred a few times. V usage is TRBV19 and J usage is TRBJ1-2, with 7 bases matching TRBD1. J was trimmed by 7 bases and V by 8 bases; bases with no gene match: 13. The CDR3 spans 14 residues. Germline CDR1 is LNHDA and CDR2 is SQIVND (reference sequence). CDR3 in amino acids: CASQSGGGVGGYTF. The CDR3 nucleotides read TGTGCCAGTCAAAGTGGAGGGGGCGTAGGTGGCTACACCTTC.

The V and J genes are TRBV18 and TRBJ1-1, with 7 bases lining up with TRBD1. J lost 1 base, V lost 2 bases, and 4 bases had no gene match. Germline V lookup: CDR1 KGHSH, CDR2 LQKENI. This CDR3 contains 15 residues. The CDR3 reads CASSPKTGSNTEAFF. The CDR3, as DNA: TGTGCCAGCTCACCAAAGACAGGGTCGAACACTGAAGCTTTCTTT.

CDR3 loop: CASRRQGSYGYTF. The CDR3 DNA follows: TGTGCCAGCAGGAGACAGGGAAGCTATGGCTACACCTTC. The genes are TRBV25-1 and TRBJ1-2, with 7 bases lining up with TRBD1. The CDR3 loop spans 13 amino acids. The V gene end was trimmed by 6 bases and the J gene end by 4 bases; junction bases not matched to a gene: 5. Germline CDR1 and CDR2: MGHDK and SYGVNS.

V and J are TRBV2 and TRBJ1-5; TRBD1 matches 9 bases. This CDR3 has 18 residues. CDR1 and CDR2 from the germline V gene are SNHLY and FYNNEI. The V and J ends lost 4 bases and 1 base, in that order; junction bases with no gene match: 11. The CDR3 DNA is TGTGCCAGCAGTGGACACCGGGACAGGGTATTGAGCAATCAGCCCCAGCATTTT. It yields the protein CASSGHRDRVLSNQPQHF.

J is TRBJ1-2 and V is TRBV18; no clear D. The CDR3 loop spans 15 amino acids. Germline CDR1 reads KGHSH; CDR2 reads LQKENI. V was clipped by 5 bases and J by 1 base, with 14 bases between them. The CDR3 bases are TGTGCCAGCTCATCATCGACACCTTTTAACTATGGCTACACCTTC. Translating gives CASSSSTPFNYGYTF.

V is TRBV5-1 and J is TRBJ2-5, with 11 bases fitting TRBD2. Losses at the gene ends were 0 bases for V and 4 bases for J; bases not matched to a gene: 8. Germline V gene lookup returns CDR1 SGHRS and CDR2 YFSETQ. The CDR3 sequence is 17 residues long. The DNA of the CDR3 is TGCGCCAGCAGCTTGGGGCGGCGGCTAGCGGGGGGAGAGACCCAGTACTTC. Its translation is CASSLGRRLAGGETQYF. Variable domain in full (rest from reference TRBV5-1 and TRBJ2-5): KAGVTQTPRYLIKTRGQQVTLSCSPISGHRSVSWYQQTPGQGLQFLFEYFSETQRNKGNFPGRFSGRQFSNSRSEMNVSTLELGDSALYLCASSLGRRLAGGETQYFGPGTRLLVL.

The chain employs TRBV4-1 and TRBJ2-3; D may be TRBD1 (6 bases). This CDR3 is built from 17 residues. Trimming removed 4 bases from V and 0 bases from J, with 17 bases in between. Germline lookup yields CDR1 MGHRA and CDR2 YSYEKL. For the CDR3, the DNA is TGCGCCAGCAGCCCAATATTCGACAGGTTTAGCACAGATACGCAGTATTTT. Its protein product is CASSPIFDRFSTDTQYF.

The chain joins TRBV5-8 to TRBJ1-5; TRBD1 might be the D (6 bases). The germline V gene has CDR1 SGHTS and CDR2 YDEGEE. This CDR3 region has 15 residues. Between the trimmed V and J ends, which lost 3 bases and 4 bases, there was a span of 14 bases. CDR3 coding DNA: TGTGCCAGCAGCTCCGACAGGACCTCTAATCAGCCCCAGCATTTT. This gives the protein CASSSDRTSNQPQHF.

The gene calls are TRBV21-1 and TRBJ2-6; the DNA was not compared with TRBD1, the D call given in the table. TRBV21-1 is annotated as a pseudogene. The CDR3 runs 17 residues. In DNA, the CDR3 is TGTGCCAGCAGCAAAGAGGGACAGGGGGCTGGGGCCAACGTCCTGACTTTC. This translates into CASSKEGQGAGANVLTF.

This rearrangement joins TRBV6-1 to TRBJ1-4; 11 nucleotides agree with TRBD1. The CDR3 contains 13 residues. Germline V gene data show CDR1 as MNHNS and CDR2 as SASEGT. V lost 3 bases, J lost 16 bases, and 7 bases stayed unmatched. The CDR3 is CASSDLGTGGQFF. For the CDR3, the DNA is TGTGCCAGCAGTGACCTCGGGACAGGGGGACAGTTTTTT.

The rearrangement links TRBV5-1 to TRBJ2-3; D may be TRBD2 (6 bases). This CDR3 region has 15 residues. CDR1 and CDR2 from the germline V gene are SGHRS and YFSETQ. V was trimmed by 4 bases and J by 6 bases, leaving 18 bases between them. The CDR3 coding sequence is TGCGCCAGCAGCCTTTGGGGGGTGGGATCGGATACGCAGTATTTT. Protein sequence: CASSLWGVGSDTQYF.

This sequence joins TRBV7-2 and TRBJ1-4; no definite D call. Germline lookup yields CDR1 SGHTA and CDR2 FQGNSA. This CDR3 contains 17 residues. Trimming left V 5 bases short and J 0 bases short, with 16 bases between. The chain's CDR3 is CASSPPDLRATNEKLFF. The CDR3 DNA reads TGTGCCAGCAGCCCCCCCGACTTACGGGCAACTAATGAAAAACTGTTTTTT.

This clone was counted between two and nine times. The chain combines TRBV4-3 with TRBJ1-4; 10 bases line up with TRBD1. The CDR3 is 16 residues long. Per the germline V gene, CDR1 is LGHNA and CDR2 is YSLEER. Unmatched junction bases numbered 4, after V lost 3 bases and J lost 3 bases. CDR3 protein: CASSHRQGAANEKLFF. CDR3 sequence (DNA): TGCGCCAGCAGCCACAGACAGGGGGCGGCTAATGAAAAACTGTTTTTT.

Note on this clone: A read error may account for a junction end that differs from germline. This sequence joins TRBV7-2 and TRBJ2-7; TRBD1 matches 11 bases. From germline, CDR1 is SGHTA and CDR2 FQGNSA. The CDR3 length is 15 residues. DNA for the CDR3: TGTGCCAGCAACTTAGGGGGACAGGGGGCCTACGAGCAGTACTTC. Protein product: CASNLGGQGAYEQYF.

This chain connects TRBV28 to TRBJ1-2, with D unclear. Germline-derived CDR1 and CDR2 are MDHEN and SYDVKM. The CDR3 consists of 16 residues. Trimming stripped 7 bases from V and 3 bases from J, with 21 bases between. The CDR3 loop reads CASNQHEGSLDYGYTF. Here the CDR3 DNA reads TGTGCCAGCAACCAACATGAGGGAAGCCTTGACTATGGCTACACCTTC.

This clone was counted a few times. The CDR3 is CASSLDRGSGNTIYF. In DNA, the CDR3 is TGTGCCAGCAGCTTAGACAGGGGCTCTGGAAACACCATATATTTT. The chain links TRBV7-8 to TRBJ1-3; 7 bases map to TRBD1. The V gene end was trimmed by 1 base and the J gene end by 0 bases; junction bases not matched to a gene: 0. Germline V CDR1 and CDR2: SGHVS, FQNEAQ. The CDR3 is 15 amino acids.

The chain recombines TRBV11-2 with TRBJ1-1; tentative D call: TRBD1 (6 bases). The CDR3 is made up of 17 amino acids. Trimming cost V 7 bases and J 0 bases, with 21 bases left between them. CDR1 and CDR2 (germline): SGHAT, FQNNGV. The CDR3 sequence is CASTPGGGHNMNTEAFF. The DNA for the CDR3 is TGTGCCAGCACCCCTGGGGGGGGACATAACATGAACACTGAAGCTTTCTTT.

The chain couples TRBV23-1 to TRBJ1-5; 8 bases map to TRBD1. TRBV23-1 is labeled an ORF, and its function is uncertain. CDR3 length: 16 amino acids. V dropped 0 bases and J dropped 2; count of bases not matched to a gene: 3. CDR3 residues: CASSQSRTGRNQPQHF. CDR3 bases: TGCGCCAGCAGTCAATCTAGGACAGGGCGCAATCAGCCCCAGCATTTT.